The sequence of this T cell receptor beta chain was determined in a study of T cell responses to AZD1222 COVID-19 vaccine. Study-wide background: Pooled in the analysis were second doses at about 4 or about 12 weeks.

Study conclusions and caveats: The study identified only a handful of AZD1222 recipients as seropositive at baseline.

Trimming removed 4 bases from V and 8 bases from J, with 9 bases in between. The CDR3 has 12 residues. The germline gives CDR1 LGHDT, CDR2 YNNKEL (reference sequence). With regard to this clone: Its antigen is still unknown.

The data were produced by immunoSEQ multiplex PCR, yet TCRdb's version contains in-frame clones alone and is incomplete. Of nearly 110,000 clones in the sample, 75% to 90% were seen once. The J gene is TRBJ2-1, the V gene TRBV3-1 (or the pseudogene TRBV3-2); D might be TRBD2 (5 bases). This receptor was obtained from an adult in good health. Here the sequenced sample was peripheral blood, taken on day 0 of AZD1222 vaccination. The chain's CDR3 is CASSLRGYEQFF. DNA for the CDR3: TGTGCCAGCAGCCTACGGGGTTATGAGCAGTTCTTC.